This is a list of T cell receptor beta chains from one sample in a study of beta chain features in type 1 diabetes. The assay was immunoSEQ multiplex PCR, and TCRdb's table has in-frame clones only and misses some. The sample consists of approximately 58,000 clones, just under 65% of them appearing once. Sequenced material: stem cell memory CD4+ T cells from blood. The receptors were gathered from a woman in her twenties or thirties with type 1 diabetes. The CDR3 runs from the conserved cysteine through the conserved F or W. The D gene is left open where the match is weak. Size is omitted from some rows. Given values are once, few, many or a class for expanded clones.

d_gene: TRBD2; v_gene: TRBV7-3; abundance: NA; j_gene: TRBJ2-7; CDR3aa: CASSLASGRYYEQYF; CDR3nt: TGTGCCAGCAGCTTAGCTAGCGGGAGGTACTACGAGCAGTACTTC
d_gene: TRBD2; v_gene: TRBV10-3; abundance: few; j_gene: TRBJ2-3; CDR3aa: CAISASGSGDSQYF; CDR3nt: TGTGCCATCTCGGCTAGCGGGAGTGGTGATTCGCAGTATTTT
d_gene: TRBD1; v_gene: TRBV15; abundance: NA; j_gene: TRBJ1-2; CDR3aa: CATSMDRGYYGYTF; CDR3nt: TGTGCCACCAGCATGGACAGGGGGTACTATGGCTACACCTTC
d_gene: TRBD1; v_gene: TRBV6-5; abundance: NA; j_gene: TRBJ1-2; CDR3aa: CASSLKPGQLYGYTF; CDR3nt: TGTGCCAGCAGTTTAAAACCGGGACAGCTATATGGCTACACCTTC
d_gene: TRBD1; v_gene: TRBV7-9; abundance: few; j_gene: TRBJ2-1; CDR3aa: CASSSDRSANEQFF; CDR3nt: TGTGCCAGCAGCTCGGACAGGTCCGCCAATGAGCAGTTCTTC
d_gene: TRBD1; v_gene: TRBV7-2; abundance: NA; j_gene: TRBJ1-5; CDR3aa: CASSLSQGDQPQHF; CDR3nt: TGTGCCAGCAGCCTCTCCCAGGGGGATCAGCCCCAGCATTTT
d_gene: NA; v_gene: TRBV28; abundance: NA; j_gene: TRBJ2-5; CDR3aa: CASTADSQETQYF; CDR3nt: TGTGCCAGCACCGCCGACAGTCAAGAGACCCAGTACTTC
d_gene: NA; v_gene: TRBV5-1; abundance: NA; j_gene: TRBJ1-1; CDR3aa: CASKGDGGLNTEAFF; CDR3nt: TGCGCCAGCAAGGGAGACGGGGGTTTGAACACTGAAGCTTTCTTT
d_gene: TRBD2; v_gene: TRBV5-1; abundance: NA; j_gene: TRBJ2-1; CDR3aa: CASSLGPAGGYNEQFF; CDR3nt: TGCGCCAGCAGCTTGGGTCCCGCGGGAGGATACAATGAGCAGTTCTTC
d_gene: NA; v_gene: TRBV28; abundance: NA; j_gene: TRBJ2-7; CDR3aa: CASSLSWEQYF; CDR3nt: TGTGCCAGCAGCCTTAGCTGGGAGCAGTACTTC
d_gene: NA; v_gene: TRBV29-1; abundance: NA; j_gene: TRBJ2-7; CDR3aa: CSVDSGYEQYF; CDR3nt: TGCAGCGTGGACAGCGGATACGAGCAGTACTTC
d_gene: TRBD1; v_gene: TRBV4-2; abundance: NA; j_gene: TRBJ1-4; CDR3aa: CASSHAGQGAATNEKLFF; CDR3nt: TGTGCCAGCAGCCACGCTGGACAGGGAGCTGCAACTAATGAAAAACTGTTTTTT
d_gene: NA; v_gene: TRBV5-6; abundance: NA; j_gene: TRBJ1-5; CDR3aa: CASSHRHAASNQPQHF; CDR3nt: TGTGCCAGCAGCCACAGACATGCCGCAAGCAATCAGCCCCAGCATTTT
d_gene: NA; v_gene: TRBV2; abundance: NA; j_gene: TRBJ2-2; CDR3aa: CASSEGIANTGELFF; CDR3nt: TGTGCCAGCAGTGAAGGTATCGCGAACACCGGGGAGCTGTTTTTT
d_gene: NA; v_gene: TRBV29-1; abundance: medium-sized; j_gene: TRBJ2-4; CDR3aa: CSVVGRFLNIQYF; CDR3nt: TGCAGCGTTGTGGGCAGGTTCCTAAACATTCAGTACTTC
d_gene: TRBD2; v_gene: TRBV7-9; abundance: few; j_gene: TRBJ2-5; CDR3aa: CASRPGGETQYF; CDR3nt: TGTGCCAGCAGACCCGGGGGGGAGACCCAGTACTTC
d_gene: TRBD1; v_gene: TRBV28; abundance: few; j_gene: TRBJ2-7; CDR3aa: CASSLEGAPMHEQYF; CDR3nt: TGTGCCAGCAGTTTAGAGGGGGCCCCAATGCACGAGCAGTACTTC
d_gene: TRBD1; v_gene: TRBV27; abundance: NA; j_gene: TRBJ1-2; CDR3aa: CASSIRTGYNYGYTF; CDR3nt: TGTGCCAGCAGCATACGGACAGGTTATAACTATGGCTACACCTTC
d_gene: TRBD1; v_gene: TRBV2; abundance: NA; j_gene: TRBJ1-2; CDR3aa: CASRRTGTYNYGYTF; CDR3nt: TGTGCCAGCAGGAGGACAGGGACTTATAACTATGGCTACACCTTC
d_gene: TRBD1; v_gene: TRBV7-9; abundance: NA; j_gene: TRBJ1-1; CDR3aa: CASSFMGQGLGSEAFF; CDR3nt: TGTGCCAGCAGCTTTATGGGACAGGGGTTGGGGAGTGAAGCTTTCTTT
d_gene: TRBD2; v_gene: TRBV6-4; abundance: NA; j_gene: TRBJ2-7; CDR3aa: CASTSSGSRGYF; CDR3nt: TGTGCCAGCACATCTAGCGGGAGTAGGGGGTACTTC
d_gene: NA; v_gene: TRBV4-2; abundance: NA; j_gene: TRBJ1-2; CDR3aa: CASSQGRGDYGYTF; CDR3nt: TGTGCCAGCAGCCAAGGCCGCGGGGACTATGGCTACACCTTC
d_gene: TRBD1; v_gene: TRBV29-1; abundance: NA; j_gene: TRBJ1-1; CDR3aa: CSVETGGHTEAFF; CDR3nt: TGCAGCGTTGAGACAGGGGGACACACTGAAGCTTTCTTT
d_gene: NA; v_gene: TRBV7-3; abundance: NA; j_gene: TRBJ2-1; CDR3aa: CASSLQSPQNEQFF; CDR3nt: TGTGCCAGCAGCCTCCAAAGTCCACAGAATGAGCAGTTCTTC
d_gene: NA; v_gene: TRBV7-3; abundance: NA; j_gene: TRBJ2-7; CDR3aa: CASSLSGRRQYEQYF; CDR3nt: TGTGCCAGCAGCTTAAGTGGACGGAGGCAATACGAGCAGTACTTC
d_gene: TRBD2; v_gene: TRBV4-1; abundance: NA; j_gene: TRBJ2-3; CDR3aa: CATRLGLAGGSTDTQYF; CDR3nt: TGCGCCACTAGACTGGGACTAGCGGGAGGAAGTACAGATACGCAGTATTTT
d_gene: TRBD2; v_gene: TRBV5-1; abundance: NA; j_gene: TRBJ2-7; CDR3aa: CASSGGVAGEWQYF; CDR3nt: TGCGCCAGCAGCGGCGGGGTAGCGGGAGAGTGGCAGTACTTC
d_gene: TRBD2; v_gene: TRBV6-5; abundance: NA; j_gene: TRBJ2-7; CDR3aa: CATRTSGRVEQYF; CDR3nt: TGTGCCACCCGGACTAGCGGGAGGGTCGAGCAGTACTTC
d_gene: NA; v_gene: TRBV5-4; abundance: NA; j_gene: TRBJ2-5; CDR3aa: CASSPFRNQETQYF; CDR3nt: TGTGCCAGCAGCCCATTCAGAAACCAAGAGACCCAGTACTTC
d_gene: TRBD2; v_gene: TRBV5-1; abundance: NA; j_gene: TRBJ2-1; CDR3aa: CASSLYLAGGRHNEQFF; CDR3nt: TGCGCCAGCAGCTTGTACCTAGCGGGAGGGCGCCACAATGAGCAGTTCTTC
d_gene: NA; v_gene: TRBV11-3; abundance: NA; j_gene: TRBJ2-1; CDR3aa: CASSLSPWVGPPSYNEQFF; CDR3nt: TGTGCCAGCAGCTTATCGCCTTGGGTGGGGCCCCCCTCCTACAATGAGCAGTTCTTC
d_gene: NA; v_gene: TRBV12-2; abundance: once; j_gene: TRBJ2-7; CDR3aa: CASRLIQRLAGPYEQYF; CDR3nt: TGTGCAAGTCGCTTGATTCAGCGGCTAGCGGGCCCCTACGAGCAGTACTTC
d_gene: NA; v_gene: TRBV18; abundance: NA; j_gene: TRBJ2-7; CDR3aa: CASSPSTSSYEQYF; CDR3nt: TGTGCCAGCTCACCCAGTACCAGCTCCTACGAGCAGTACTTC
d_gene: TRBD1; v_gene: TRBV6-4; abundance: NA; j_gene: TRBJ1-4; CDR3aa: CASRRQGQGEKLFF; CDR3nt: TGTGCCAGCAGAAGACAGGGGCAAGGTGAAAAACTGTTTTTT
d_gene: TRBD2; v_gene: TRBV7-2; abundance: few; j_gene: TRBJ2-1; CDR3aa: CASSFQGGRSGEQFF; CDR3nt: TGTGCCAGCAGCTTTCAAGGCGGGAGATCGGGCGAGCAGTTCTTC
d_gene: TRBD1; v_gene: TRBV5-1; abundance: NA; j_gene: TRBJ2-6; CDR3aa: CASSRHPDRVPSGANVLTF; CDR3nt: TGCGCCAGCAGCCGGCACCCGGACAGGGTCCCGTCTGGGGCCAACGTCCTGACTTTC
d_gene: NA; v_gene: TRBV11-2; abundance: few; j_gene: TRBJ2-5; CDR3aa: CASSLRVAANQETQYF; CDR3nt: TGTGCCAGCAGCTTACGAGTAGCGGCCAACCAAGAGACCCAGTACTTC